This T cell receptor beta chain is drawn from a study of blood T cells in healthy people across ages. Study-wide findings and caveats: The study found more naive CD4+ cells and higher diversity in long-lived than aged donors. Age advanced and TCR beta diversity per million T cells fell, roughly linearly.

Germline CDR1 is SGDLS and CDR2 is YYNGEE. CDR3 size: 17 residues. J was trimmed by 0 bases and V by 4 bases; bases with no gene match: 9. For this clonotype: Its antigen is unidentified.

Sample-barcoded 5' priming and a J-beta primer mix drove a second PCR of about 6 to 12 cycles. Each of the cDNA molecules was tagged by a template-switch adaptor with 12 random nucleotides. TCRdb reprocessed the 5' RACE reads via MiXCR and lists one record per CDR3 protein. The sample lists approximately 820,000 distinct CDR3 sequences; approximately 48% were seen once. Each donor's blood draw was roughly 10 milliliters of peripheral blood. This clonotype was sampled from a man between 60 and 75 years old in good health. The V and J genes are TRBV9 and TRBJ2-1; TRBD2 matches 8 bases. The sample taken for sequencing was blood. For the CDR3, the DNA is TGTGCCAGCAGCCCCCCGCGGGGGGCAAGCTCCTACAATGAGCAGTTCTTC. It is translated as CASSPPRGASSYNEQFF.